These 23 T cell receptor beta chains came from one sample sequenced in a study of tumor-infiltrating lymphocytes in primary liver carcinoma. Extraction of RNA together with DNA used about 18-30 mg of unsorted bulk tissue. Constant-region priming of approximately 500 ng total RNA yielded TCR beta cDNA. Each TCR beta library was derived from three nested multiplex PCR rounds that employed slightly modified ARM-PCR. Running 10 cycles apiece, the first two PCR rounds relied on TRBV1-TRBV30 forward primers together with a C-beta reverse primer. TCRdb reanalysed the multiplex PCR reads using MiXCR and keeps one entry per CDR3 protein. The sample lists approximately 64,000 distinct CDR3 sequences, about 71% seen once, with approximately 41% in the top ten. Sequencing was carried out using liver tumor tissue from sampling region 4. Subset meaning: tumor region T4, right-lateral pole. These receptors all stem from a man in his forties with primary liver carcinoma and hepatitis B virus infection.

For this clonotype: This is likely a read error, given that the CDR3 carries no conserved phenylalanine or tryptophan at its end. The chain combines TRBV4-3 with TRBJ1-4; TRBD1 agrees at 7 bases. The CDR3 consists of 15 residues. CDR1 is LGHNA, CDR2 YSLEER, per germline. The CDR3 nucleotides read TGCGCTAGCAGCCTGTCGGACAGGTCTAATGAAAAACTGTTTCTT. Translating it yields CASSLSDRSNEKLFL.

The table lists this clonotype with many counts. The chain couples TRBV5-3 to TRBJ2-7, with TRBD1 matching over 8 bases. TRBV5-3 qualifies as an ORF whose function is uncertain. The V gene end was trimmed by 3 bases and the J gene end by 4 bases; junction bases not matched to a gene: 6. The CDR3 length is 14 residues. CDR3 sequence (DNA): TGTGCCAGAAGCTGGCGGGACAGGAGTTACGAGCAGTACTTC. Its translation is CARSWRDRSYEQYF.

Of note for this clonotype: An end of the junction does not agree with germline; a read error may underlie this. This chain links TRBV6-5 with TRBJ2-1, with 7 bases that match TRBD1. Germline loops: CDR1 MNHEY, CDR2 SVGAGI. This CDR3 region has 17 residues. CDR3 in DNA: TGTGCCAGCAGTTCGACAGGGCTTGTGCTTTACGGGAATGAGGAGTTCTTC. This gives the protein CASSSTGLVLYGNEEFF.

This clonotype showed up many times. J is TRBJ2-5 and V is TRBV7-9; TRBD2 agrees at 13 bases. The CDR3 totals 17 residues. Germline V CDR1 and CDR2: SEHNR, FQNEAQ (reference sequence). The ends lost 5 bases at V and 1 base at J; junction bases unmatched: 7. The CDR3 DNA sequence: TGTGCCAGCAGCCCCGGGACTAGCGGGACCATCCAAGAGACCCAGTACTTC. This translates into CASSPGTSGTIQETQYF.

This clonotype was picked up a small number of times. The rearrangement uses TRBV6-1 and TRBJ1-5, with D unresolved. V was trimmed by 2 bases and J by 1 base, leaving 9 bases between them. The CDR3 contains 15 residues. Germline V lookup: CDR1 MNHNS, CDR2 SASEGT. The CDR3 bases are TGTGCCAGCAGTGAATTTGCGGGAAGCAATCAGCCCCAGCATTTT. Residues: CASSEFAGSNQPQHF.

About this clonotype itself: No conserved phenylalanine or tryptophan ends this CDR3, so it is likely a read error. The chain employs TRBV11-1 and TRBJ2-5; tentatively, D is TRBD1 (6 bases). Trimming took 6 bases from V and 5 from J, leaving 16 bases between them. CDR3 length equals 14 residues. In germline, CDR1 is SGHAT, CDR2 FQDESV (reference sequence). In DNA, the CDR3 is TGTGCCAGCAGTGGACAGATGGAGGTGGAGACCCAGTACTCT. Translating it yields CASSGQMEVETQYS.

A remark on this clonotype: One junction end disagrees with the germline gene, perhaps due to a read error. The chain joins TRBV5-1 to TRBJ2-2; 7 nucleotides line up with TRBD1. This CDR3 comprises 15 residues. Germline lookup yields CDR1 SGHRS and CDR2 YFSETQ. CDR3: CASSDRVPNTGELLF. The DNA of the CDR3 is TGCGCCAGCAGCGACAGGGTCCCGAACACTGGGGAGCTGTTATTT.

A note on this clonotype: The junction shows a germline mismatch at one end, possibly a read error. CDR3: CASSQAIGTDRLVTTDTQHF. The CDR3 DNA sequence: TGTGCCAGCAGCCAGGCTATCGGGACGGACAGATTAGTCACGACAGATACGCAGCATTTT. The chain links TRBV4-1 to TRBJ2-3, with D perhaps matching TRBD1 (6 bases). The last part of the DNA fits TRBJ1-5 better; the J call may be wrong. In germline, CDR1 is MGHRA, CDR2 YSYEKL. The length of the CDR3 is 20 residues.

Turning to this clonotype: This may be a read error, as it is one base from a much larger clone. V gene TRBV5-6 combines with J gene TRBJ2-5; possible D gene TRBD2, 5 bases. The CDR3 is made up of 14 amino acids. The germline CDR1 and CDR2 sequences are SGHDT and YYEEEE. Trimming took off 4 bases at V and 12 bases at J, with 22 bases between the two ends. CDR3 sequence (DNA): TGTGCCAGCAGCCTTTCGTGGTCTCCCTCCGGGGAGTACTTC. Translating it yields CASSLSWSPSGEYF.

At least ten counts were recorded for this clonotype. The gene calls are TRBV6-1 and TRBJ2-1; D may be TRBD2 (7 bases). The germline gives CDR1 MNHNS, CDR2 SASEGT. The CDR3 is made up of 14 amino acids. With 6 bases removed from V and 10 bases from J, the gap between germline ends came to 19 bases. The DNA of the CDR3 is TGTGCCAGCAGGAGGGGGGGTTTAGTACAGGAGCAGTTCTTC. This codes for CASRRGGLVQEQFF.

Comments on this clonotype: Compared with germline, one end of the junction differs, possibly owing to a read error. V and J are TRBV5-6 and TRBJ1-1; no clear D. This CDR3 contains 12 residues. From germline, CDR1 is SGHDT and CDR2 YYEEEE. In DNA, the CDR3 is TGTGTCAGCAGCGTACGGAGGGCCGAAGCTTTCTTT. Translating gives CVSSVRRAEAFF.

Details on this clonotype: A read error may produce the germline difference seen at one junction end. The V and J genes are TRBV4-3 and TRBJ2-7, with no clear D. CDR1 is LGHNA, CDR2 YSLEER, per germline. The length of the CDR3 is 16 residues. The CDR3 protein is CASNQERRNRFYEQYF. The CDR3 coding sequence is TGCGCCAGCAACCAAGAGAGACGGAATCGGTTCTACGAGCAGTACTTC.

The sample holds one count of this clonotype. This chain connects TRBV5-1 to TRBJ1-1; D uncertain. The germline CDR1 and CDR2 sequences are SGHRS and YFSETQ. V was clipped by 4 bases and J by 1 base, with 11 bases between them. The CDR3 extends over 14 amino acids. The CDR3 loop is CASSNLGANTEAFF. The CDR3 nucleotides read TGCGCCAGCAGCAATTTGGGTGCGAACACTGAAGCTTTCTTT.

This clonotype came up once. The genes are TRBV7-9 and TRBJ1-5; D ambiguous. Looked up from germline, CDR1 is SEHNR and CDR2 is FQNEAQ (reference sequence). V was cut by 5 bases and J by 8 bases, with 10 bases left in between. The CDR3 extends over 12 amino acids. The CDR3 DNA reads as TGTGCCAGCAGCGCATATTCTGAGCCCCAGCATTTT. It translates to CASSAYSEPQHF.

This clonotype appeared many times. CDR3 DNA sequence: TGTGCCAGCAGCTACCGACAGGGGTCTAATGAAAAACTGTTTTTT. Translated, it gives CASSYRQGSNEKLFF. The genes are TRBV7-9 and TRBJ1-4; TRBD1 agrees at 8 bases. With 4 bases clipped from V and 3 bases from J, the junction kept 4 bases outside the gene matches. Germline CDR1 and CDR2: SEHNR and FQNEAQ (reference sequence). The CDR3 is made up of 15 amino acids.

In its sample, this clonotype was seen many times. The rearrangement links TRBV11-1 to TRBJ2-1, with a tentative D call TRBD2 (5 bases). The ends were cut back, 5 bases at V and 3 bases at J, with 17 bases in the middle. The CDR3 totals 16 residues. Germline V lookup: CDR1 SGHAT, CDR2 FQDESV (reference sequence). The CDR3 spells CASSPGSSEIYNEQFF. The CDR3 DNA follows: TGTGCCAGCAGCCCAGGCAGTAGCGAGATCTACAATGAGCAGTTCTTC.

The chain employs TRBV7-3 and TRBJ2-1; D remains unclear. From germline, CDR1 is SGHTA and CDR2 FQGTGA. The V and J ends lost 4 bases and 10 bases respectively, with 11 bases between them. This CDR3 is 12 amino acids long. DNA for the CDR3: TGTGCCAGCAGCTCTCAGAGAAAGGAGCAGTTCTTC. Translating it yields CASSSQRKEQFF.

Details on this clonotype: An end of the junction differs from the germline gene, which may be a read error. Here the CDR3 reads CANSYGAGPEAKYF. The CDR3, as DNA: TGTGCCAACAGTTACGGAGCGGGACCTGAGGCCAAGTACTTC. The rearrangement uses TRBV6-5 and TRBJ2-5, with TRBD2 identical over 7 bases. This CDR3 region has 14 residues. The germline V gene encodes CDR1 MNHEY and CDR2 SVGAGI.

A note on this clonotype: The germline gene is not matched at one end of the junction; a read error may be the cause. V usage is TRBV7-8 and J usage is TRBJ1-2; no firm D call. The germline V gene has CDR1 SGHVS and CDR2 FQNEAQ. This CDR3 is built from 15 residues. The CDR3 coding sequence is TGTGCCAGCACCCGAGGCACGAATAATGACTGTGGCTACAACTTC. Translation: CASTRGTNNDCGYNF.

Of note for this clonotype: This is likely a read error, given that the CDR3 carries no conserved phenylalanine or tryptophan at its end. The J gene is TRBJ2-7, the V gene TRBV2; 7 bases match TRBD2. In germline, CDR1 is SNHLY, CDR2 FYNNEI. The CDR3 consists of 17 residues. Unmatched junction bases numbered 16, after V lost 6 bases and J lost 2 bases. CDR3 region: CASRGTGAGAATYEQYL. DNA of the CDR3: TGTGCCAGCAGGGGGACTGGCGCGGGAGCTGCTACCTACGAGCAGTACTTA.

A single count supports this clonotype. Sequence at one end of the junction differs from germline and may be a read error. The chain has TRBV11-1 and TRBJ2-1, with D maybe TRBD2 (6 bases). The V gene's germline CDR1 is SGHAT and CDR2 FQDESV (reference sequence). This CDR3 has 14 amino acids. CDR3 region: CVSSSSTSPNERFF. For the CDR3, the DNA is TGTGTCAGCAGCTCAAGTACTAGCCCCAATGAGCGGTTCTTC.

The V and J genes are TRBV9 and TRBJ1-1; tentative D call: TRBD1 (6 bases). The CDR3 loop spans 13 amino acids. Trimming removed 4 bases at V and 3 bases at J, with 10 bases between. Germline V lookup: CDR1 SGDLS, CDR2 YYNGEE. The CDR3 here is CASSPRTDTEAFF. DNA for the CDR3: TGTGCCAGCAGCCCCCGGACAGACACTGAAGCTTTCTTT.

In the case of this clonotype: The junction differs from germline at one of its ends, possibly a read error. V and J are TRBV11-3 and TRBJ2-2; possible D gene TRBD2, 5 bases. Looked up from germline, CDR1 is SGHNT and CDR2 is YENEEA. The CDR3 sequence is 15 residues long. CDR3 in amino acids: CASSLDNANTGELFF. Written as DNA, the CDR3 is TGTGCCAGCAGCTTAGATAACGCTAACACCGGGGAGCTGTTCTTT.